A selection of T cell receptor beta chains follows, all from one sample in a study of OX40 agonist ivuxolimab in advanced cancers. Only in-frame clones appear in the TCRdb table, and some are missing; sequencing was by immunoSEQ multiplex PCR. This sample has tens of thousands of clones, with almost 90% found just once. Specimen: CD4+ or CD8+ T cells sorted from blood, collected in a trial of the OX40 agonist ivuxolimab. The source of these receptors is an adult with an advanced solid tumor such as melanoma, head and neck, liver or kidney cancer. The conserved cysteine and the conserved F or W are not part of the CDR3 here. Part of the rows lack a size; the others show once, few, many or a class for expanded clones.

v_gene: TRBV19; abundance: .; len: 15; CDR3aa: ASSIARLRGAKNIQY
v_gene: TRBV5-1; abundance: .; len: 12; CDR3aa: ASSGGTVNTEAF
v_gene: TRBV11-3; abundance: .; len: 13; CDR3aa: ASSLGGSSYNEQF
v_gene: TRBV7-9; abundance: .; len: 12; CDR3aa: ASSLHGTNYEQY
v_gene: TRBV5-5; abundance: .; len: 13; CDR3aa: ASSSGLARTGELF
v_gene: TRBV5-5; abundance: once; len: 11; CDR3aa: ASSLLGNYGYT
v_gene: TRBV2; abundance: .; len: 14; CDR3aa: ASSGSRLVSYNEQF
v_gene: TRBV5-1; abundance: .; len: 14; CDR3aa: ASSSGNRGLQETQY
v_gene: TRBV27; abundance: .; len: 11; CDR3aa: ASTRQFNEKLF
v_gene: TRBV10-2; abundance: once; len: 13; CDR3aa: ASSEKGQGIEKLF
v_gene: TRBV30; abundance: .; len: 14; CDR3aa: AWSVKLGGQGREQY
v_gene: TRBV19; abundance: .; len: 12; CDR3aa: ASSIQGKDQPQH
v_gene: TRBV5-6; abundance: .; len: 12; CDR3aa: ASSLGRLTGELF
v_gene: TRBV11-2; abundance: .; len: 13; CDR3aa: ASSPRDYLYNEQF
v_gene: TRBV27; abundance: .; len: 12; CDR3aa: ASSLFQVGQPQH
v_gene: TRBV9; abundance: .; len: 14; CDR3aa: ASSVDQGWGSGELF
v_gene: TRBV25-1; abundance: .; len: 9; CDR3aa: ASSASGGAF
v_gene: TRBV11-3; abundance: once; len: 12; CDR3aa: ASSQGGAYNEQF
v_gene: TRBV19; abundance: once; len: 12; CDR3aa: ASSISNSQETQY
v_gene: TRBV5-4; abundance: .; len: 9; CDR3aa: ASSQDTEAF
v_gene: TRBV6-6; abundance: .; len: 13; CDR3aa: ASSYSGLGNQPQH
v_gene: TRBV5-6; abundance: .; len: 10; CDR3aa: ASTRTGYEQY
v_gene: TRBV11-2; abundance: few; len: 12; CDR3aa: ASSFWGGESEQF
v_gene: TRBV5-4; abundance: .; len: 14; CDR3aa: ASSLDAGAYTDTQY
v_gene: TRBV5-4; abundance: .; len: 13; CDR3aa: ASSPGGSGANVLT
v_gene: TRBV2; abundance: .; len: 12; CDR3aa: ASTQALLNTEAF
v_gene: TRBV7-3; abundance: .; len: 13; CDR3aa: ASSPSGSSYNEQF
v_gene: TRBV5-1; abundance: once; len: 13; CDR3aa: ASSPGDRTTGELF
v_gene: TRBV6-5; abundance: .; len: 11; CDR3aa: ASSYSKNTEAF
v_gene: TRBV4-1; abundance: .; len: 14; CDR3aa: ASSRGGGGTSYEQY
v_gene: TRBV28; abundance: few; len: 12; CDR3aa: ASSLSGSGQPQH
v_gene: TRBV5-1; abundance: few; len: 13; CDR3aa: ASSFAQGGSYEQY
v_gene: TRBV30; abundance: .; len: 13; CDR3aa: AWSVGLFLPTEAF
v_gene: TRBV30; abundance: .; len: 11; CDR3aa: AWTRSETDTQY
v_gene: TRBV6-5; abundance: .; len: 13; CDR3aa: ASSYSGQADQPQH
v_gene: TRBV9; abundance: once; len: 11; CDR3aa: ASSVGVNQPQH
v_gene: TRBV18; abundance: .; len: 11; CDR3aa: ASSPGLNTEAF
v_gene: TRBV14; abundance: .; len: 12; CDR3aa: ASSQRTFYNEQF
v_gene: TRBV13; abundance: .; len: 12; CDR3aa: ASSLGLGTYEQY
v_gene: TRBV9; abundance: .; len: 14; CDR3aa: ASSPLGTGNTGELF
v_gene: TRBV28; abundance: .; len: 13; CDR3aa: ASSLPTVGYYGYT
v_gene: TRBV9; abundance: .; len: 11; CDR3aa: ASSVTSSYEQY
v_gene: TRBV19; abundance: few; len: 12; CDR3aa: ASRGQGGPQPQH
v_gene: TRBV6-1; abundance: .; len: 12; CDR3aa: ASSEQRAIKPQH
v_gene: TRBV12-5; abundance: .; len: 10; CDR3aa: ASGLVGPSVF
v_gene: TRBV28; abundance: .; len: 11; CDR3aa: ASSRSPGTEAF
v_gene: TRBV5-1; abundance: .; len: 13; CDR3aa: ASSLGSRGQETQY
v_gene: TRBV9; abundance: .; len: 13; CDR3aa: ASSVGLGRGLGYT
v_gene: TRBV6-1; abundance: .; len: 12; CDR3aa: ASSRWGRNEKLF
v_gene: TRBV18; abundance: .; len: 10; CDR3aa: ASSPAEETQY
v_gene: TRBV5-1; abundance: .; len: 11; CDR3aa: ASSLTGIPEQY
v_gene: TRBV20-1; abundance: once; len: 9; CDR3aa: SASIRGSYT
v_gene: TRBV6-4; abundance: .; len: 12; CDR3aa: ASSDGRRRNGYT
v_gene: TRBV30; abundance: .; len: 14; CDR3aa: AWSSSYTSGNNEQF
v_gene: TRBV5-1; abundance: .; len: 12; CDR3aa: ASSLVGPWETQY
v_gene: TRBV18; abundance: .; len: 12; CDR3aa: ASSERDWPYEQY
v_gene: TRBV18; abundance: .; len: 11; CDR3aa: ASSPRDGQPQH